A single sample is the source of the 15 T cell receptor beta chains below, sequenced in a study of blood T cell repertoires in COVID-19. Method: immunoSEQ multiplex PCR; TCRdb's copy keeps in-frame clones and lacks some. Of 170,000 or so clones detected, 90% appear once; the ten largest clones hold approximately 0.5%. Sequencing was performed on peripheral blood. The receptors originated from a man between 45 and 60 years old with acute or convalescent COVID-19.

V gene TRBV27 combines with J gene TRBJ2-3; TRBD2 is a possible D gene (6 bases). The CDR3 sequence is 14 residues long. Germline loops: CDR1 MNHEY, CDR2 SMNVEV (reference sequence). Trimming took off 7 bases at V and 2 bases at J, with 13 bases between the two ends. CDR3 sequence (DNA): TGTGCCAGCAAGCGGGCCGTCACCACAGATACGCAGTATTTT. This codes for CASKRAVTTDTQYF.

The chain is built from TRBV29-1 and TRBJ1-5; TRBD1 matches 11 bases. V lost 4 bases, J lost 2 bases, and 4 bases stayed unmatched. Germline CDR1 and CDR2: SQVTM and ANQGSEA. There are 15 residues in the CDR3. The CDR3 region has the DNA TGCAGCGTTGCGGGACAGGGGGTCGGCAATCAGCCCCAGCATTTT. Protein sequence: CSVAGQGVGNQPQHF.

The rearrangement joins TRBV19 to TRBJ2-6; 9 nucleotides agree with TRBD1. This CDR3 contains 16 residues. Germline V lookup: CDR1 LNHDA, CDR2 SQIVND (reference sequence). After removal of 6 bases from V and 0 bases from J, the junction contained 3 bases not matched to a gene. CDR3 coding DNA: TGTGCCAGTAGGGACAGGGGCTACTCTGGGGCCAACGTCCTGACTTTC. It codes for CASRDRGYSGANVLTF. The full variable domain, completed using reference TRBV19 and TRBJ2-6, is DGGITQSPKYLFRKEGQNVTLSCEQNLNHDAMYWYRQDPGQGLRLIYYSQIVNDFQKGDIAEGYSVSREKKESFPLTVTSAQKNPTAFYLCASRDRGYSGANVLTFGAGSRLTVL.

The chain carries TRBV7-8 and TRBJ2-2, with a tentative D call TRBD1 (5 bases). V lost 0 bases, J lost 0 bases, and 5 bases lay in between. This CDR3 is 15 amino acids long. Germline-derived CDR1 and CDR2 are SGHVS and FQNEAQ. The CDR3 sequence is CASSLARANTGELFF. DNA of the CDR3: TGTGCCAGCAGCTTAGCCAGGGCGAACACCGGGGAGCTGTTTTTT.

The chain recombines TRBV19 with TRBJ1-2; 11 positions agree with TRBD1. V was clipped by 3 bases and J by 4 bases; unmatched bases: 4. CDR3 length: 15 amino acids. Germline CDR1 reads LNHDA; CDR2 reads SQIVND (reference sequence). The chain's CDR3 is CASSMDRGPIYGYTF. The DNA for the CDR3 is TGTGCCAGTAGTATGGACAGGGGGCCGATCTATGGCTACACCTTC.

The rearrangement uses TRBV10-3 and TRBJ2-6; the D is unclear. Trimming stripped 6 bases from V and 1 base from J, with 13 bases between. The CDR3 has 16 residues. CDR1 and CDR2 from the germline V gene are ENHRY and SYGVKD. CDR3 region: CAISPNIYSGANVLTF. The DNA of the CDR3 is TGTGCCATCAGCCCCAACATTTATTCTGGGGCCAACGTCCTGACTTTC.

V is TRBV11-2 and J is TRBJ1-2; maybe TRBD1 (5 bases). The V end was cut by 1 base, the J end by 1 base, with 10 bases between. The CDR3 totals 15 residues. Germline CDR1 and CDR2: SGHAT and FQNNGV. CDR3 region: CASSLVGAYNYGYTF. The DNA for the CDR3 is TGTGCCAGCAGCTTAGTAGGGGCATATAACTATGGCTACACCTTC.

In this sample, this clone turned up once. This chain links TRBV28 with TRBJ2-7; 7 bases fit TRBD2. Germline V CDR1 and CDR2: MDHEN, SYDVKM. This CDR3 has 14 amino acids. The junction had 11 bases not matched to a gene; V was cut back by 7 bases and J by 5 bases. The CDR3 nucleotides are TGTGCCAGCACCCACCGGGACTACTTCCACGAGCAGTACTTC. This codes for CASTHRDYFHEQYF.

As concerns this clone: At one of its ends the junction is not consistent with the germline gene, which may arise from a read error. V gene TRBV5-6 combines with J gene TRBJ2-7; a possible D gene is TRBD2 (6 bases). This CDR3 comprises 12 residues. Germline loops: CDR1 SGHDT, CDR2 YYEEEE. CDR3 sequence: CASSTGGGTGRF. The CDR3 DNA is TGTGCCAGCAGCACCGGTGGGGGGACGGGGCGCTTC.

The chain carries TRBV28 and TRBJ2-7; D perhaps matches TRBD1 (6 bases). The germline V gene has CDR1 MDHEN and CDR2 SYDVKM. Trimming left V 1 base short and J 1 base short, with 14 bases between. The CDR3 covers 16 residues. In nucleotides, the CDR3 is TGTGCCAGCAGTTTATTGGCAACCAGGGGATCCTACGAGCAGTACTTC. Residues: CASSLLATRGSYEQYF.

This chain connects TRBV10-3 to TRBJ2-1; D is ambiguous. Per germline, CDR1 ENHRY and CDR2 SYGVKD. V shed 3 bases and J shed 10 bases, with 7 bases lying between them. The length of the CDR3 is 11 residues. CDR3 sequence reads: CAISEGVEQFF. The CDR3, as DNA: TGTGCCATCAGTGAAGGAGTCGAGCAGTTCTTC.

V usage is TRBV25-1 and J usage is TRBJ1-5; TRBD1 agrees at 9 bases. Trimming removed 10 bases from V and 4 bases from J; junction bases left unmatched: 5. The CDR3 is 13 amino acids. CDR1 and CDR2 from the germline V gene are MGHDK and SYGVNS. The CDR3, as DNA: TGTGCCAACCCCGGACAGGGGAATCAGCCCCAGCATTTT. This translates into CANPGQGNQPQHF.

This chain's CDR3 is CASSLTIRGWNTEAFF. The CDR3 DNA follows: TGTGCCAGCAGCCTTACCATCAGGGGATGGAACACTGAAGCTTTCTTT. This chain links TRBV3-1 (or the pseudogene TRBV3-2) with TRBJ1-1, with a tentative D call TRBD1 (6 bases). From germline, CDR1 is LGHDT and CDR2 YNNKEL (reference sequence). Between the trimmed V and J ends, which lost 4 bases and 1 base, there was a span of 16 bases. The CDR3 contains 16 residues.

V and J are TRBV5-1 and TRBJ1-5; 8 bases line up with TRBD1. The trim removed 4 bases at V and 2 bases at J, leaving 2 bases unmatched. Per the germline V gene, CDR1 is SGHRS and CDR2 is YFSETQ. The CDR3 has 14 amino acids. The CDR3 protein is CASSLTGGNQPQHF. The CDR3 nucleotides read TGCGCCAGCAGCCTGACAGGGGGCAATCAGCCCCAGCATTTT.

The chain combines TRBV6-6 with TRBJ2-7, with 8 nucleotides matching TRBD1. Unmatched junction bases numbered 5, after V lost 7 bases and J lost 3 bases. The germline V gene has CDR1 MNHNY and CDR2 SVGAGI (reference sequence). The CDR3 covers 13 residues. The CDR3 DNA is TGTGCCAGCACAGGGGGCATTGGCTACGAGCAGTACTTC. As protein: CASTGGIGYEQYF.